This T cell receptor beta chain was sequenced during a study of shared clonotypes between healthy human individuals (dated by TCRdb to about 2020). The study in broad terms: The cohort included a few men and a couple of women between 18 and 49 years of age. Blood TCR repertoires of five healthy adults were deeply sequenced to estimate repertoire size and the extent of clonotype sharing between individuals. Per donor, leukapheresis produced somewhere between about 0.8 and 9 billion PBMCs. For each donor, CD4 naive and CD4 memory were each run on three plates, CD8 naive on two plates, and CD8 memory on one plate. Different laboratories and diverse techniques were used to prepare libraries and sequence TCR repertoires, to increase sequencing depth and limit assay-specific biases. Paper-wide results and their limitations: Sharing across several donors was observed for about 5% of naive CD4, over 3% of naive CD8, 2% to 2.5% of memory CD4, and around 0.4% of memory CD8 clonotypes. Based on pairwise subsampling, the degree of clonotype sharing among donors was expected to be affected by sequencing depth. Rarefaction of sorted-subset datasets indicated incomplete sequencing despite the large sequencing depth. Because the study included a small number of donors, the genetic and exposure-history diversity represented was limited. Sampling was restricted to blood, and TCR repertoires in tissues likely differ from the TCR repertoires found in blood. Estimated clonotype richness was generally larger for naive than for memory subsets. Compared with non-shared clonotypes, clonotypes shared by all four sorted-subset donors had higher generation probabilities.

The donors were healthy, HIV-negative adults with no recently reported acute infections or vaccinations. Every donor was a Caucasian adult residing in Nashville, Tennessee, USA. CD4+ T cells were enriched through magnetic negative selection, after which naive cells were positively selected on CD45RA and the remaining negative fraction served as the memory subset. After blood collection by leukapheresis, PBMCs were isolated using Ficoll-Histopaque density gradient centrifugation and then cryopreserved in the vapor phase of liquid nitrogen. Analytical flow cytometry was used to check the purity and quantity of every magnetically sorted T cell population. From each sorted fraction, genomic DNA was isolated and quantified by UV absorbance on a Nanodrop 2000c. Of note for this clone: It has no known antigen specificity. Base quality data are lacking; no much larger clone is found one base away.

Using the deep immunoSEQ assay, multiplex PCR amplified TCR CDR3 regions from genomic DNA. Genomic DNA extracted from each cell subset was distributed evenly over all wells of several immunoSEQ 96-well plates, and each plate served as one replicate. For sorted subsets, about 200 ng genomic DNA, equal to tens of thousands of T cell genomes, was loaded into each replicate PCR. The purified libraries were quantified using a Qubit 3.0 fluorometer, sized with a Bioanalyzer 2100, and then quantified again using the KAPA Library Quantification kit. Every immunoSEQ 96-well plate was sequenced on a separate single-read 150-cycle Illumina NextSeq 550 flow cell. In the authors' own workflow: Because only junctional sequences without quality scores were contained in the immunoSEQ output, filtering matching that applied to full-length reads could not be performed. To assign V/J genes and CDR3, sequences were annotated against IMGT germline references using PyIR, a Python wrapper for IgBLAST v1.9. Reads were removed for weak V/J assignments (E-value above 1e-6), missing CDR3, stop codons, out-of-frame junctions, or ambiguous translated residues. A V3J clonotype was defined by an identical inferred V gene, J gene, and CDR3 amino acid sequence. Percentage overlap between repertoires was computed as shared unique clonotypes divided by the size of the smaller repertoire. Three approaches were used to assess repertoire richness: RTK rarefaction, the Chao1 estimator, and Recon v2.1 estimates of unobserved clonotypes. Generation probabilities were computed with OLGA for all TCRbeta clonotypes obtained by the gDNA method from several donors. Here the immuneACCESS table is served through TCRdb, limited to in-frame sequences with V and J called. Missing clones are a known gap in these copies; in checked studies unresolved V genes cover under half, and the rest lacks a known reason. That table is the source of V, J and clone size, and D and trimming were worked out from the DNA. For this sample the table gives 950,000 to 1,300,000 clones, of which approximately 72% were detected only once. The biggest ten clones account for 1.4% to 1.5% of the sample.

This clonotype originated in a man younger than 35 in good health. Sequenced: memory CD4+ T cells sorted from blood. Interpreted using the paper, the cell subset or site label stands for: CD45RA-negative fraction.

Here is the DNA: TGCGCCAGCAGCCGTCTGGGGGGTGATGGAAACACCATATATTTT. Its coded protein is CASSRLGGDGNTIYF. Recombination joined TRBV4-1 with TRBJ1-3; TRBD1 might be the D gene, on 5 matching bases. CDR1 is given as MGHRA and CDR2 as YSYEKL, both from the germline V gene. At the junction V is shortened by 4 bases and J by 3 bases, with 13 bases in between. Taken from cysteine to phenylalanine, the CDR3 has 15 residues. The entry retains the CDR3 DNA only, 45 bases that are in frame from base 1.